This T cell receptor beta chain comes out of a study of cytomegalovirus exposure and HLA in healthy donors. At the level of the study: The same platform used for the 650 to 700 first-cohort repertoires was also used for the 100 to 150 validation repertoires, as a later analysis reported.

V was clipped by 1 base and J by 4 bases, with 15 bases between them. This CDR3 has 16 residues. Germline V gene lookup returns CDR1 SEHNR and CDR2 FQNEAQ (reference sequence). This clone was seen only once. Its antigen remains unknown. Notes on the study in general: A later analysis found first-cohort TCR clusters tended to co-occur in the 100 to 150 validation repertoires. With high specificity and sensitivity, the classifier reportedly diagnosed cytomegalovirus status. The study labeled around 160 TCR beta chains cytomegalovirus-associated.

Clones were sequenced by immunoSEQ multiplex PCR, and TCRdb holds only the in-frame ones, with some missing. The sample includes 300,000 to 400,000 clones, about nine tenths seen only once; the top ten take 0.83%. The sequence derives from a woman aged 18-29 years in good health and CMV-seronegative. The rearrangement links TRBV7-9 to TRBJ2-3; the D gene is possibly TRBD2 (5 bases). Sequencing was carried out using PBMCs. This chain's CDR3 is CASSLVVAGGADTQYF. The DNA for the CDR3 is TGTGCCAGCAGCTTAGTGGTCGCGGGTGGGGCAGATACGCAGTATTTT.